This T cell receptor (beta chain) derives from a study of radiation and T cells in renal cell carcinoma. Study conclusions and caveats: Baseline intratumoral clonotype presence is unknown without pretreatment biopsies.

V was clipped by 6 bases and J by 10 bases, with 18 bases between them. The V gene's germline CDR1 is MNHNS and CDR2 SASEGT. CDR3 length equals 13 residues. Sequenced by immunoSEQ multiplex PCR; TCRdb stores in-frame clones only, minus some. The sample consists of roughly 58,000 clones, over 65% of them appearing once. About this clone itself: The antigen is unknown.

Specified time point: blood 4 weeks post-SBRT, at nephrectomy. The treatment: 15 Gy SBRT to primary tumor, nephrectomy 4 weeks later. Nephrectomy followed 15 Gy stereotactic body radiation by 4 weeks. The sequencing used blood, collected from a patient whose treatment included radiotherapy and nephrectomy. The chain couples TRBV6-1 to TRBJ1-1; a possible D gene is TRBD1 (6 bases). The sequence came from a man in his 60s with renal cell carcinoma. DNA of the CDR3: TGTGCCAGCAGCGCTCAGGGGCAGGTGGGAGCTTTCTTT. Amino acid sequence: CASSAQGQVGAFF.